The 11 T cell receptor beta chains presented below share a single source sample, sequenced in a study of T cells in Graves' hyperthyroidism and ophthalmopathy. Amplification yielded TCR beta CDR3 regions, with RNA transcripts as the source. The TCR CDR3 first-round RT-PCR relied on the HTBI primer set. TCRdb ran MiXCR on the multiplex PCR reads and lists one entry per CDR3 protein. The sample has more than 550,000 distinct CDR3 sequences; 45% are singletons. The sequenced sample was peripheral blood or thyroid tissue (not recorded which). These receptors were collected from an adult man with Graves' disease, either hyperthyroidism or ophthalmopathy (not recorded which).

On this clonotype itself: An end of the junction differs from the germline gene, which may be a read error. This chain joins TRBV24-1 and TRBJ1-5, with D tentatively TRBD1 (6 bases). CDR3 length equals 16 residues. Germline V CDR1 and CDR2: KGHDR, SFDVKD. The CDR3 reads CATSDSGEGDNQPQHF. The CDR3 nucleotides are TGCGCCACCAGTGACTCCGGGGAGGGGGACAATCAGCCCCAGCATTTT.

CDR3 sequence reads: CASSTSWALETQYF. The CDR3 DNA reads TGTGCCAGCAGTACGTCATGGGCCTTGGAGACCCAGTACTTC. This chain links TRBV2 with TRBJ2-5; no firm D call. With 5 bases removed from V and 5 bases from J, the gap between germline ends came to 15 bases. Germline CDR1 and CDR2: SNHLY and FYNNEI. The CDR3 totals 14 residues.

This clonotype was detected many times. The V gene is TRBV9, the J gene TRBJ1-1; 8 bases are a match to TRBD1. Per germline, CDR1 SGDLS and CDR2 YYNGEE. The CDR3 loop spans 14 amino acids. With V trimmed by 4 bases and J by 3 bases, 5 bases remained unmatched. The CDR3: CASSTGQGHTEAFF. CDR3 nucleotide sequence: TGTGCCAGCAGCACCGGACAGGGCCACACTGAAGCTTTCTTT. Full variable domain (outside the CDR3, taken from reference TRBV9 and TRBJ1-1): DSGVTQTPKHLITATGQRVTLRCSPRSGDLSVYWYQQSLDQGLQFLIQYYNGEERAKGNILERFSAQQFPDLHSELNLSSLELGDSALYFCASSTGQGHTEAFFGQGTRLTVV.

This clonotype was found many times. This chain connects TRBV9 to TRBJ2-7; 7 bases fit TRBD2. The J segment lost 5 bases and the V segment lost 2 bases, leaving 7 bases of the junction unmatched. Germline V gene lookup returns CDR1 SGDLS and CDR2 YYNGEE. The CDR3 is 14 amino acids. CDR3: CASSVEGRDHEQYF. Here the CDR3 DNA reads TGTGCCAGCAGCGTGGAAGGGAGGGATCACGAGCAGTACTTC. Full variable domain (missing parts from reference TRBV9 and TRBJ2-7): DSGVTQTPKHLITATGQRVTLRCSPRSGDLSVYWYQQSLDQGLQFLIQYYNGEERAKGNILERFSAQQFPDLHSELNLSSLELGDSALYFCASSVEGRDHEQYFGPGTRLTVT.

The V and J genes are TRBV7-9 and TRBJ1-2; D might be TRBD1 (6 bases). Trimming pared 5 bases from V and 5 bases from J, leaving 12 bases between. There are 13 residues in the CDR3. Germline loops: CDR1 SEHNR, CDR2 FQNEAQ (reference sequence). The chain's CDR3 is CASSPGGAYGYTF. Here the CDR3 DNA reads TGTGCCAGCAGCCCCGGGGGGGCGTATGGCTACACCTTC.

Regarding this clonotype: At one end the junction does not follow the germline gene, possibly because of a read error. The chain employs TRBV7-9 and TRBJ1-4; TRBD1 agrees at 7 bases. This CDR3 has 16 residues. Per the germline V gene, CDR1 is SEHNR and CDR2 is FQNEAQ (reference sequence). The CDR3 DNA follows: TGTGCCAGCAGCTTCACAGGGGTTCCGACTAATAAAAAACTGTTTTTT. Its translation: CASSFTGVPTNKKLFF.

V is TRBV5-1 and J is TRBJ1-1; 7 bases are shared with TRBD1. The CDR3 contains 14 residues. Germline V CDR1 and CDR2: SGHRS, YFSETQ. Trimming removed 4 bases from V and 5 bases from J; junction bases left unmatched: 8. CDR3 region: CASSAGGQQTEAFF. CDR3 nucleotide sequence: TGCGCCAGCAGCGCGGGGGGACAGCAGACTGAAGCTTTCTTT. Looking up the rest from reference TRBV5-1 and TRBJ1-1 gives the full variable domain: KAGVTQTPRYLIKTRGQQVTLSCSPISGHRSVSWYQQTPGQGLQFLFEYFSETQRNKGNFPGRFSGRQFSNSRSEMNVSTLELGDSALYLCASSAGGQQTEAFFGQGTRLTVV.

This clonotype was picked up many times. The chain joins TRBV7-9 to TRBJ2-5; D might be TRBD2 (5 bases). Per germline, CDR1 SEHNR and CDR2 FQNEAQ (reference sequence). Between the trimmed V and J ends, which lost 6 bases and 2 bases, there was a span of 13 bases. This CDR3 contains 14 residues. The CDR3 region is CASRHDPGQETQYF. As DNA, the CDR3 is TGTGCCAGCAGGCATGACCCGGGACAAGAGACCCAGTACTTC.

V is TRBV3-1 and J is TRBJ2-2, with D hard to call. Trimming cost V 5 bases and J 4 bases, with 11 bases left between them. The CDR3 runs 14 residues. Germline CDR1 and CDR2: LGHDT and YNNKEL (reference sequence). The chain's CDR3 is CASSAEQRTGELFF. The CDR3 nucleotides read TGTGCCAGCAGCGCGGAACAGCGCACCGGGGAGCTGTTTTTT.

This clonotype appeared a few times. J is TRBJ1-5 and V is TRBV7-2, with 8 bases fitting TRBD1. The J segment lost 1 base and the V segment lost 5 bases, leaving 7 bases of the junction unmatched. The germline CDR1 and CDR2 sequences are SGHTA and FQGNSA. This CDR3 has 16 amino acids. CDR3: CASSPTGQGSNQPQHF. CDR3 DNA: TGTGCCAGCAGCCCGACCGGACAGGGAAGCAATCAGCCCCAGCATTTT.

Here the CDR3 reads CASSIDSSNTEAFF. In nucleotides, the CDR3 is TGCGCCAGCAGCATTGACAGTTCTAACACTGAAGCTTTCTTT. The chain joins TRBV5-1 to TRBJ1-1; TRBD1 might be the D (5 bases). Trimming pared 4 bases from V and 2 bases from J, leaving 12 bases between. CDR3 size: 14 residues. Germline values: CDR1 SGHRS, CDR2 YFSETQ.